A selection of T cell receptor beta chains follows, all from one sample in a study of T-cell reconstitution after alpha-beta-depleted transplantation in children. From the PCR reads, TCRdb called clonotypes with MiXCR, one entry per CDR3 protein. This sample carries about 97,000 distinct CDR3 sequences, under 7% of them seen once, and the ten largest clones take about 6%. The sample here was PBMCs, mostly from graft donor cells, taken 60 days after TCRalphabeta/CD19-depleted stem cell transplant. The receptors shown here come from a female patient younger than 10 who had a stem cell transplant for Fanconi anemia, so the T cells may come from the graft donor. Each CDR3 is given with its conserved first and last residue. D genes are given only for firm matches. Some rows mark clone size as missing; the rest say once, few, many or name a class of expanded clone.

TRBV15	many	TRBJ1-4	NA	TGTGCCACCAGCGAACGAACACAGGTGGCAAAACTGTTTTTT	CATSERTQVAKLFF
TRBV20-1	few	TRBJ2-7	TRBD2	TGCAGTGCTAGAGATCCAGCGGGGATCTTATACGAGCAGTACTTC	CSARDPAGILYEQYF
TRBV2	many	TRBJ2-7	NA	TGTGCCAGCGCAGGGGCGCTCTCCTACGAGCAGTACTTC	CASAGALSYEQYF
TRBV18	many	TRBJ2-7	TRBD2	TGTGCCAGCTCACCTGCTAGCGGGGGGTCCTACGAGCAGTACTTC	CASSPASGGSYEQYF
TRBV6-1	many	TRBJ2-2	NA	TGTGCCAGCAGAATCGGGGAGCTGTTTTTT	CASRIGELFF
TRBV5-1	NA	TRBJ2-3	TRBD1	TGCGCCAGCACCGCCGGGACAGGGGGGACAGATACGCAGTATTTT	CASTAGTGGTDTQYF
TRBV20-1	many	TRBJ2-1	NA	TGCAGTGCTAGAGTTTTGGGCATGCCTAGCTCCTACAATGAGCAGTTCTTC	CSARVLGMPSSYNEQFF
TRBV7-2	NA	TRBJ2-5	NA	TGTGCCAGCAGCCCACACAGAGGGGGGGAGACCCAGTACTTC	CASSPHRGGETQYF
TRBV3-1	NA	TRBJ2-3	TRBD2	TGTGCCAGCAGCGAAAGAGGACTAGCGGGAAGCACAGATACGCAGTATTTT	CASSERGLAGSTDTQYF
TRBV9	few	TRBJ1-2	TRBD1	TGTGCCAGCAGCGTAGGGGGACAGGGGGATTATGGCTACACCTTC	CASSVGGQGDYGYTF
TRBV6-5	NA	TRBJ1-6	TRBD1	TGTGCCAGCAGTAAGGGACAGGGTAATTCACCCCTCCACTTT	CASSKGQGNSPLHF
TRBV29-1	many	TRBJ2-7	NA	TGCAGCCCAAGACAGGCCCCCTACGAGCAGTACTTC	CSPRQAPYEQYF
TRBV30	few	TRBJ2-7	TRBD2	TGTGCCTGGAATCCGGGGGGCTACGAGCAGTACTTC	CAWNPGGYEQYF
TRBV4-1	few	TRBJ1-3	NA	TGCGCCAGCGGGGGGGTCGCTAACACCATATATTTT	CASGGVANTIYF
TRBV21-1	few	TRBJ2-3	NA	TGTGCCAGCAGGGGGGCTAGCCCTAATAGCACAGATACGCAGTATTTT	CASRGASPNSTDTQYF
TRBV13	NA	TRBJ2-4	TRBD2	TGTGCCAGCAGCTTAGTTGCTAGCGGGGGGCCCCGGGCCAAAAACATTCAGTACTTC	CASSLVASGGPRAKNIQYF
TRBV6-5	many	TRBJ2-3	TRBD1	TGTGCCAGCAGTTACCGTCCCGGGACAGGGGCAGATACGCAGTATTTT	CASSYRPGTGADTQYF
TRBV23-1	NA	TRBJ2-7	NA	TGCGCCAGCAGTCCTACACTAGACTCTAGGGAGCAGTACTTC	CASSPTLDSREQYF
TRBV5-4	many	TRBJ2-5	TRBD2	TGTGCCAGCAGCCTCGCCATCGGGACTAGCGGGGGAGACCAAGAGACCCAGTACTTC	CASSLAIGTSGGDQETQYF
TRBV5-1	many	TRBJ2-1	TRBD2	TGCGCCAGCAGCTTGATGTTTTGGCTAGCGGACTACAATGAGCAGTTCTTC	CASSLMFWLADYNEQFF
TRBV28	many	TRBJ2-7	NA	TGTGCCAGCAGTACCCCCGGGACAAAGTTCTACGAGCAGTACTTC	CASSTPGTKFYEQYF
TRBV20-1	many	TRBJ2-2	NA	TGCAGTGCTAGTCCGTCGGGGACGTATGCGAACACCGGGGAGCTGTTTTTT	CSASPSGTYANTGELFF
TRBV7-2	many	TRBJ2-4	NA	TGTGCCAGCAGCCACGTCCACAGCTTAGCCAAAAACATTCAGTACTTC	CASSHVHSLAKNIQYF
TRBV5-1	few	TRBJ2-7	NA	TGCGCCAGCAGCTCCGCGGGTACTGGGTACGAGCAGTACTTC	CASSSAGTGYEQYF
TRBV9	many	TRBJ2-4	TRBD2	TGTGCCAGCAGCGTAGCTTTGGCGGGAGCGGGGGACATTCAGTACTTC	CASSVALAGAGDIQYF
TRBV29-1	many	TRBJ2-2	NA	TGCAGCGTTGGGCCGGGACGTACGAACACCGGGGAGCTGTTTTTT	CSVGPGRTNTGELFF
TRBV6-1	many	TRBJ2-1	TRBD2	TGTGCCAGCAGCCTCCTAGCGGGGGGCATAAATGAGCAGTTCTTC	CASSLLAGGINEQFF
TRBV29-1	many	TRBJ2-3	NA	TGCAGCGCTCACTCTGCGGGTCTTAGAGATACGCAGTATTTT	CSAHSAGLRDTQYF
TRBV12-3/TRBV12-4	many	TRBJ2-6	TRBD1	TGTGCCAGCAGTTCCCAGGGGGCTGGGGCCAACGTCCTGACTTTC	CASSSQGAGANVLTF
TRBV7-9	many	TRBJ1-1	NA	TGTGCCAGCAGCTTAGTGTCGGACACTGAAGCTTTCTTT	CASSLVSDTEAFF
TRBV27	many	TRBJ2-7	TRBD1	TGTGCCAGCAGTTACCTCAGGACAGGGGGGAACGAGCAGTACTTC	CASSYLRTGGNEQYF
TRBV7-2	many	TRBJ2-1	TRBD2	TGTGCCAGCAGCTTAGGACGGGGGGGAAGGAGCAATGAGCAGTTCTTC	CASSLGRGGRSNEQFF
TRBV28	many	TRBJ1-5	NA	TGTGCCAGCAGTTCGACAGTCTATAGCAATCAGCCCCAGCATTTT	CASSSTVYSNQPQHF
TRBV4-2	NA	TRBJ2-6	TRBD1	TGTGCCAGCAGCGGCCGTTTAGGACAGGCCTTCTCTGGGGCCAACGTCCTGACTTTC	CASSGRLGQAFSGANVLTF
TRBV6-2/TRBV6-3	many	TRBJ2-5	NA	TGTGCCAGCAGGTTGGGGAGCGCCGTTAAGGTGAACCAGTACTTC	CASRLGSAVKVNQYF
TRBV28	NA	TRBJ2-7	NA	TGTGCCAGCAGTACTATCCGACAACGTTACAGGGTAGGAGAGCAGTACTTC	CASSTIRQRYRVGEQYF
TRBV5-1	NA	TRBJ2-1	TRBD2	TGCGCCAGCAGCTTGGCTGGAGCGGGGGGCCACAATGAGCAGTTCTTC	CASSLAGAGGHNEQFF
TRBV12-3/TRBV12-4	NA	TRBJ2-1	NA	TGTGCCAGCAGTTTAGGGACTCTTTACAATGAGCAGTTCTTC	CASSLGTLYNEQFF
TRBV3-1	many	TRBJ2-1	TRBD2	TGTGCCAGCAGCCAACGGCGGGGGGACTACAATGAGCAGTTCTTC	CASSQRRGDYNEQFF